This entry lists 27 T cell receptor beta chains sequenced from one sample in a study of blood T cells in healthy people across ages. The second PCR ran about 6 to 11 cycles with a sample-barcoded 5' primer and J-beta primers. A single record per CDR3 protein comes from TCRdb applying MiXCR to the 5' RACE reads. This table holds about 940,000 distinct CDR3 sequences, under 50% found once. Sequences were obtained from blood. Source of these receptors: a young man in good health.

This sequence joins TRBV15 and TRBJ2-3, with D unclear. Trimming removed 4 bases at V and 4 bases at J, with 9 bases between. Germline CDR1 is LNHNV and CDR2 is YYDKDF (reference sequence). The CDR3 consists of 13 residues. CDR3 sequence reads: CATSTRLADTQYF. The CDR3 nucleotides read TGTGCCACCAGCACCCGACTGGCAGATACGCAGTATTTT.

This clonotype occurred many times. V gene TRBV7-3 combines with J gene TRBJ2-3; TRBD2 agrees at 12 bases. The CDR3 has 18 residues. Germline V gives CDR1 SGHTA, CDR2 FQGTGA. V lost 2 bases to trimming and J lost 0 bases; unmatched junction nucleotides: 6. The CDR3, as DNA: TGTGCCAGCAGCTTACAACTAGCGGGGGGCTTTAGCACAGATACGCAGTATTTT. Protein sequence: CASSLQLAGGFSTDTQYF.

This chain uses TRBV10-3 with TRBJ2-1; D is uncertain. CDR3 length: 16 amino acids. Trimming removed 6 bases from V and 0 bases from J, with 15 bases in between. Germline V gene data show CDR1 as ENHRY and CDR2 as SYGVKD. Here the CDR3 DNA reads TGTGCCATCAGCGGTACTCAGTTGAGCTCCTACAATGAGCAGTTCTTC. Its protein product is CAISGTQLSSYNEQFF.

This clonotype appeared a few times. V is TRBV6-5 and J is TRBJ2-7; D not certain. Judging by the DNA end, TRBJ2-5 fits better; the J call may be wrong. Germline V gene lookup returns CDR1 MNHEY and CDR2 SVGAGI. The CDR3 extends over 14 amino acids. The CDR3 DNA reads TGTGCCAGCAGTTACAGTAGCAGCTTGGGGACCCAGTACTTC. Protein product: CASSYSSSLGTQYF.

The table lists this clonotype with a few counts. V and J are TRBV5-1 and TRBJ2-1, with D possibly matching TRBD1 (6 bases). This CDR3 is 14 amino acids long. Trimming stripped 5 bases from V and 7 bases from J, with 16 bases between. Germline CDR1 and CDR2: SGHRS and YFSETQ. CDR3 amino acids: CASSRTGSRNEQFF. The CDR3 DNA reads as TGCGCCAGCAGTCGCACAGGGTCGAGGAATGAGCAGTTCTTC.

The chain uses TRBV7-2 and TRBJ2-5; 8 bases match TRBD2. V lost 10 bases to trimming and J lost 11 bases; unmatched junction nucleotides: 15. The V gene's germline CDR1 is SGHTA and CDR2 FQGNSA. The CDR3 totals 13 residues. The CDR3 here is CAIVLRSGEEQYF. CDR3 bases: TGTGCCATAGTCCTACGTAGCGGGGAGGAGCAGTACTTC.

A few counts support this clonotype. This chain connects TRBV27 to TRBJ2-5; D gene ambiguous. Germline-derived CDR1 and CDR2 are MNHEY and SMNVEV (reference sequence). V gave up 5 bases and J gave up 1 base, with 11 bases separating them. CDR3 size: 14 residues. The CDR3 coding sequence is TGTGCCAGCAGTCTTATGGGCCCCCAAGAGACCCAGTACTTC. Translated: CASSLMGPQETQYF.

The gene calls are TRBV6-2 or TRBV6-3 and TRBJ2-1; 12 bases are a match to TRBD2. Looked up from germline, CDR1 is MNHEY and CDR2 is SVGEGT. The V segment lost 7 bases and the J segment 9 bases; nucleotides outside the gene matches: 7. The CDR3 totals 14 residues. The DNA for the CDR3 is TGTGCCAGCAAGGCTAGCGGGGGGGCCGGTGAGCAGTTCTTC. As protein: CASKASGGAGEQFF.

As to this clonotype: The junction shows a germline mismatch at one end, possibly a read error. CDR3 nucleotides: TGTGCCGGCAGCTCGTGGGACAGCCCCTCAACCCAAGAGACCCAGTACTTC. Encoded protein: CAGSSWDSPSTQETQYF. The chain combines TRBV13 with TRBJ2-5; 7 positions agree with TRBD1. The germline CDR1 and CDR2 sequences are PRHDT and FYEKMQ (reference sequence). This CDR3 comprises 17 residues. Full variable domain (remainder filled in from reference TRBV13 and TRBJ2-5): AAGVIQSPRHLIKEKRETATLKCYPIPRHDTVYWYQQGPGQDPQFLISFYEKMQSDKGSIPDRFSAQQFSDYHSELNMSSLELGDSALYFCAGSSWDSPSTQETQYFGPGTRLLVL.

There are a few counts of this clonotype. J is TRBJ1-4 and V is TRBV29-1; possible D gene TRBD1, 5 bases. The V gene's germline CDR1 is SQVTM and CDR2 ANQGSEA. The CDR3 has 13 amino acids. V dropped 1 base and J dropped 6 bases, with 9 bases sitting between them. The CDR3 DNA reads TGCAGCGTTGAAGCAGACAGTGATGAAAAACTGTTTTTT. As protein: CSVEADSDEKLFF. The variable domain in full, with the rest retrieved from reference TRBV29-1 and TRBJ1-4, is SAVISQKPSRDICQRGTSLTIQCQVDSQVTMMFWYRQQPGQSLTLIATANQGSEATYESGFVIDKFPISRPNLTFSTLTVSNMSPEDSSIYLCSVEADSDEKLFFGSGTQLSVL.

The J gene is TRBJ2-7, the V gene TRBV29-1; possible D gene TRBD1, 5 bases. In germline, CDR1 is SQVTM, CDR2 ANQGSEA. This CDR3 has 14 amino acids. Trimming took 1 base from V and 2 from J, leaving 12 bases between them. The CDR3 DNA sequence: TGCAGCGTTGAAGGAGTCGACAGCCCCTACGAGCAGTACTTC. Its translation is CSVEGVDSPYEQYF.

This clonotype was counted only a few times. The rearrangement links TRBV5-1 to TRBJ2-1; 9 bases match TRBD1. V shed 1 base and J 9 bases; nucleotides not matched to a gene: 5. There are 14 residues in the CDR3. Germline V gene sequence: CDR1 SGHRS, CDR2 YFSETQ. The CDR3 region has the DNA TGCGCCAGCAGCTTGCCGGACAGGGGATCTGAGCAGTTCTTC. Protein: CASSLPDRGSEQFF.

CDR3 loop: CASSVATATNEKLFF. DNA of the CDR3: TGTGCCAGCAGCGTAGCTACAGCAACTAATGAAAAACTGTTTTTT. The genes are TRBV9 and TRBJ1-4; D gene uncertain. The CDR3 is 15 amino acids. Trimming removed 0 bases from V and 0 bases from J, with 6 bases in between. The germline gives CDR1 SGDLS, CDR2 YYNGEE.

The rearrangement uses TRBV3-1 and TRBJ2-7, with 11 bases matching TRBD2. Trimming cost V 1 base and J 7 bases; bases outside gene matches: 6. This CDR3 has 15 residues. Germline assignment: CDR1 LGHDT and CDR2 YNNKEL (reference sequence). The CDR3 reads CASSQVAGGDNEQYF. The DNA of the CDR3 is TGTGCCAGCAGCCAAGTAGCGGGGGGGGACAATGAGCAGTACTTC.

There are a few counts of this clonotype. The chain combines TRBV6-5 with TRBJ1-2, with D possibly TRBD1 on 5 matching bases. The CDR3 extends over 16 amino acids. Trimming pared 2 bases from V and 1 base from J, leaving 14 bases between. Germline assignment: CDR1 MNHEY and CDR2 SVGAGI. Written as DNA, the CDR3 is TGTGCCAGCAGTTACCGCCCGGGGCGAATTAACTATGGCTACACCTTC. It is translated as CASSYRPGRINYGYTF.

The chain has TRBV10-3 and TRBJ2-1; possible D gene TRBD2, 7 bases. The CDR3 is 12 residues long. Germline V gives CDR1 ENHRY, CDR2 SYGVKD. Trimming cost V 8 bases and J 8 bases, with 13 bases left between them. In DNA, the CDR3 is TGTGCCATCGCGGGGGCCACGGATGAGCAGTTCTTC. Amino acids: CAIAGATDEQFF.

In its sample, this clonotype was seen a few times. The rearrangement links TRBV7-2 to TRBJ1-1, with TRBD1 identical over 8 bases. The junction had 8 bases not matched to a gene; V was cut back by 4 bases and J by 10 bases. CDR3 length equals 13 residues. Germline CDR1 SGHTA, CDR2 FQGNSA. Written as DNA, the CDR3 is TGTGCCAGCAGCTCGGACAGGGTCCTTGGAGCTTTCTTT. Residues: CASSSDRVLGAFF.

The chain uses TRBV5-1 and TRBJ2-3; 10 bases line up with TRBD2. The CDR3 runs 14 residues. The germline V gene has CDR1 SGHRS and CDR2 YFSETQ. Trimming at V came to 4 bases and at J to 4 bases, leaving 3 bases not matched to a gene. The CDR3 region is CASSVGTSADTQYF. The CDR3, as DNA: TGCGCCAGCAGCGTGGGGACTAGCGCAGATACGCAGTATTTT.

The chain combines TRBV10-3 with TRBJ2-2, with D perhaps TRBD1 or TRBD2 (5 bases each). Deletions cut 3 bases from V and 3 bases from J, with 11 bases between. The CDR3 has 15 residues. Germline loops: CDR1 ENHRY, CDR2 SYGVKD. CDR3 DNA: TGTGCCATCAGTGACCGGGGCGCGGACACCGGGGAGCTGTTTTTT. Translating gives CAISDRGADTGELFF.

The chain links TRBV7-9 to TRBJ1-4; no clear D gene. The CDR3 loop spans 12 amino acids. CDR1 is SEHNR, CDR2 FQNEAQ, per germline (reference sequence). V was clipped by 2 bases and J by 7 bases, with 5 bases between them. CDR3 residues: CASSLLSEKLFF. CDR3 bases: TGTGCCAGCAGCTTATTATCTGAAAAACTGTTTTTT.

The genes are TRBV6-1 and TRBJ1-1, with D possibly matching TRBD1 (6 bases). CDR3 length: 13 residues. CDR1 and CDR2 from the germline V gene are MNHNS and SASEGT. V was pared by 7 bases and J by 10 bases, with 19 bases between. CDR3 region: CASTLGQKSAAFF. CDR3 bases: TGTGCCAGCACCCTCGGACAGAAGTCAGCAGCTTTCTTT.

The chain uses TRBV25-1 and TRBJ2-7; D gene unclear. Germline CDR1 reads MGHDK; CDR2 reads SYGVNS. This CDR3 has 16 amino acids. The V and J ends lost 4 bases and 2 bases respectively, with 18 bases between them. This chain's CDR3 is CASSGPLDPDPYEQYF. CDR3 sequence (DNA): TGTGCCAGCAGTGGGCCGTTGGACCCAGATCCCTACGAGCAGTACTTC.

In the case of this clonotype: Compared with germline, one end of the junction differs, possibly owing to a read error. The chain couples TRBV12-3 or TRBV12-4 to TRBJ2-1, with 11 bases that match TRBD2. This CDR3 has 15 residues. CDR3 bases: TGTGCCGGCAGTTTAAATAGCGGGGGGGGAAATGAGCAGTTCTTC. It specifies CAGSLNSGGGNEQFF.

In nucleotides, the CDR3 is TGTGCCAGCAGCGTTGGAGGGTCCCTCACCGGGGAGCTGTTTTTT. This encodes CASSVGGSLTGELFF. The chain recombines TRBV9 with TRBJ2-2, with D tentatively TRBD2 (6 bases). Germline V gene data show CDR1 as SGDLS and CDR2 as YYNGEE. The CDR3 covers 15 residues. V lost 2 bases to trimming and J lost 4 bases, with 12 bases between them.

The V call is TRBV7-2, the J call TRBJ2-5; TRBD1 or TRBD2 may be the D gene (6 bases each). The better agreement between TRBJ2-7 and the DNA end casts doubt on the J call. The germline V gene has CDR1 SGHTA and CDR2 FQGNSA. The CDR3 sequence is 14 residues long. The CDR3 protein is CASSRRWGADEQYF. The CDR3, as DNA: TGTGCCAGCAGCCGCCGGTGGGGGGCGGACGAGCAGTACTTC.

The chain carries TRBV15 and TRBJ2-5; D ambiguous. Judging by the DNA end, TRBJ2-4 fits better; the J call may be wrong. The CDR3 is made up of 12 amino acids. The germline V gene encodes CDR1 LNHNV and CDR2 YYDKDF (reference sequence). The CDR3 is CATSRNLNIQYF. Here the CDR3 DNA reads TGTGCCACCAGCAGAAACTTAAACATTCAGTACTTC.

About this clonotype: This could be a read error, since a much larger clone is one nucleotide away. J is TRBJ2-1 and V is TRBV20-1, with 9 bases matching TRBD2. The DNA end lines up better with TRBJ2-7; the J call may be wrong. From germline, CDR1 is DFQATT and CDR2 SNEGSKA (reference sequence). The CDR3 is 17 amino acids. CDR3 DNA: TGCAGTGCTAGAGATCTCGGGCTAGCGGGGCCCTACAATGAGCAGTACTTC. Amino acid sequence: CSARDLGLAGPYNEQYF.